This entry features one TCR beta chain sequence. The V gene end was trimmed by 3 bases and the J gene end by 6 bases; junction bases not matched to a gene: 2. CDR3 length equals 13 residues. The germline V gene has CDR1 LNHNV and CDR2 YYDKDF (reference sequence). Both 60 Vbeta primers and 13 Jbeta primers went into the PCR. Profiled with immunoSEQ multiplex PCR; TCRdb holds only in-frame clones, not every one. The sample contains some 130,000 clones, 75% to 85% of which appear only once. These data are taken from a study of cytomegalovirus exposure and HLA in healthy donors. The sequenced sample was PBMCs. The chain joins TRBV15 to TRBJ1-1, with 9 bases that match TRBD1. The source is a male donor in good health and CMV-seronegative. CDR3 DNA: TGTGCCACCAGCAGGACAGGGGGACCTGAAGCTTTCTTT. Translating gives CATSRTGGPEAFF.